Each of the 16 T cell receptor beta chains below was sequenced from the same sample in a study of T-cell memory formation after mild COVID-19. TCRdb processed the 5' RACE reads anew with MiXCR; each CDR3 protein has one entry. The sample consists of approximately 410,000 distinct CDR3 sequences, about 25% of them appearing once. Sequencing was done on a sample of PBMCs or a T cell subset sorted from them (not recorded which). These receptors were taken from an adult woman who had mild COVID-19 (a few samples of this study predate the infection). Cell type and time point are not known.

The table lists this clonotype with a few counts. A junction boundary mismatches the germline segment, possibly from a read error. CDR3: CASSPGLASDTHYF. Here the CDR3 DNA reads TGTGCCAGCAGCCCTGGACTAGCGTCAGATACGCATTATTTT. The chain has TRBV7-2 and TRBJ2-3; 9 positions agree with TRBD2. This CDR3 spans 14 amino acids. The V gene's germline CDR1 is SGHTA and CDR2 FQGNSA.

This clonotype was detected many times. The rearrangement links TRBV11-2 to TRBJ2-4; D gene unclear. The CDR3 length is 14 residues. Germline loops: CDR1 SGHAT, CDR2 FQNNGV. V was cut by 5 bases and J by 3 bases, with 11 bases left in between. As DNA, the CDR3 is TGTGCCAGCAGCAGCCAGGTTTACAAAAACATTCAGTACTTC. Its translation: CASSSQVYKNIQYF.

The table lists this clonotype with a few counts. This CDR3 reads CASSLGQTSYGYTF. Here the CDR3 DNA reads TGTGCCAGCAGCTTGGGACAGACGTCCTATGGCTACACCTTC. The rearrangement joins TRBV12-3 or TRBV12-4 to TRBJ1-2; 7 bases line up with TRBD1. V lost 6 bases and J lost 4; bases outside the gene matches: 8. The CDR3 runs to 14 residues.

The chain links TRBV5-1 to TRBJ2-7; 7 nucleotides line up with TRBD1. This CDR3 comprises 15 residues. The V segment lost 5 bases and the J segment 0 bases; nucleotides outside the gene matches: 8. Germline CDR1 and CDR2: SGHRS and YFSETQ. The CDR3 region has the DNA TGCGCCAGCAGGCAACGAGGGACAGACTCCTACGAGCAGTACTTC. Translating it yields CASRQRGTDSYEQYF.

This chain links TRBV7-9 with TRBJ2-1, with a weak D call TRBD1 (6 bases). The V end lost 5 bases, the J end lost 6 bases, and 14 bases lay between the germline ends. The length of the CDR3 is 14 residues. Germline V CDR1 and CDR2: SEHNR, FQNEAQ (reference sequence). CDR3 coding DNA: TGTGCCAGCAGCACCTCAGGGGTGGGCAATGAGCAGTTCTTC. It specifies CASSTSGVGNEQFF.

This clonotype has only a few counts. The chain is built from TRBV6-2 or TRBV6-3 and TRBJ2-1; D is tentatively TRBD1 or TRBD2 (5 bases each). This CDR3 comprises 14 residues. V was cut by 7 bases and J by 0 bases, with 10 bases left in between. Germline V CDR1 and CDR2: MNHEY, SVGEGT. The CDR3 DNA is TGTGCCAGCACCGGGACGAGCTCCTACAATGAGCAGTTCTTC. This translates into CASTGTSSYNEQFF.

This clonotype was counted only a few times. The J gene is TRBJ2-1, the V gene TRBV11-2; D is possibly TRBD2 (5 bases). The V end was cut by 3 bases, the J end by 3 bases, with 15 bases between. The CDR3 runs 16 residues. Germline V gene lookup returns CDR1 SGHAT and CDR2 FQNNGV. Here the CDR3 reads CASSFTLAPLYNEQFF. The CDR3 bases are TGTGCCAGCAGCTTCACCCTAGCTCCACTCTACAATGAGCAGTTCTTC.

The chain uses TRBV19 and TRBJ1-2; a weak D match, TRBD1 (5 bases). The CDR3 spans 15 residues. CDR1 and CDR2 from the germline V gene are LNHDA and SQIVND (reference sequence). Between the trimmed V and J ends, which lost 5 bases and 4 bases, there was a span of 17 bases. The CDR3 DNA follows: TGTGCCAGTAGTCCCCGACAGCTTTCCGCCTATGGCTACACCTTC. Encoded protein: CASSPRQLSAYGYTF.

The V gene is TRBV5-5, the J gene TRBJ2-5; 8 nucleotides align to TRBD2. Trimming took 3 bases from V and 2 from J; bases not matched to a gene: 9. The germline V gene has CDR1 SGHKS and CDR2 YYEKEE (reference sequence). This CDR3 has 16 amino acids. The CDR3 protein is CASSSSGTRGQETQYF. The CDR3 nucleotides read TGTGCCAGCAGCTCCTCCGGGACTAGAGGGCAAGAGACCCAGTACTTC.

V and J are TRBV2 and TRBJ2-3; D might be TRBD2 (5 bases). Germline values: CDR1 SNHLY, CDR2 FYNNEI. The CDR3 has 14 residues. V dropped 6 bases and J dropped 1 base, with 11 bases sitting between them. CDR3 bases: TGTGCCAGCAGCGAGGGTTGGGGCACAGATACGCAGTATTTT. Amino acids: CASSEGWGTDTQYF.

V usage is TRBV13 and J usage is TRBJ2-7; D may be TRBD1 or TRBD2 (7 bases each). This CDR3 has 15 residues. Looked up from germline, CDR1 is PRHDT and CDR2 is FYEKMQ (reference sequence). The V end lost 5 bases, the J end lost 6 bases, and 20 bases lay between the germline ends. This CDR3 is CASSPAREDRREQYF. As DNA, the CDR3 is TGTGCCAGCAGCCCGGCCCGGGAGGACAGGCGCGAGCAGTACTTC.

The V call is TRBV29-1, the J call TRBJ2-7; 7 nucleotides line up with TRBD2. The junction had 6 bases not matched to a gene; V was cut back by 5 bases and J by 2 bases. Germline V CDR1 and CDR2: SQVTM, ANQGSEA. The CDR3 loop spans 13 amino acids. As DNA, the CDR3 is TGCAGCGTTTCTAGCGGAGGGGCCTACGAGCAGTACTTC. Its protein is CSVSSGGAYEQYF.

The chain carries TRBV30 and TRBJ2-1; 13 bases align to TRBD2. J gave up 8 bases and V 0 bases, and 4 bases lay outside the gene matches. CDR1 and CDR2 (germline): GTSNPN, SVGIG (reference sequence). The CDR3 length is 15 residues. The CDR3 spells CAWSVTSGGLDEQFF. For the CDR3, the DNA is TGTGCCTGGAGTGTGACTAGCGGGGGGTTGGATGAGCAGTTCTTC. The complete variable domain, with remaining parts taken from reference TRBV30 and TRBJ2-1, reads SQTIHQWPATLVQPVGSPLSLECTVEGTSNPNLYWYRQAAGRGLQLLFYSVGIGQISSEVPQNLSASRPQDRQFILSSKKLLLSDSGFYLCAWSVTSGGLDEQFFGPGTRLTVL.

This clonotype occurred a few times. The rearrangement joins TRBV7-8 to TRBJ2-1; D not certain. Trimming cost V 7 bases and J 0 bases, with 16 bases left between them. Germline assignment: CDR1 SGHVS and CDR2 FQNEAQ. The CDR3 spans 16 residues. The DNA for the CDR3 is TGTGCCAGCACCCTACTCCGCCGGGCCTCCTACAATGAGCAGTTCTTC. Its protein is CASTLLRRASYNEQFF.

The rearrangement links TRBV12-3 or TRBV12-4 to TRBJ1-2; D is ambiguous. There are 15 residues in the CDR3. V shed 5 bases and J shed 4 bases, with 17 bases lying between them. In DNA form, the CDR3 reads TGTGCCAGCAGTAACACCCCGACGGGCGGCTATGGCTACACCTTC. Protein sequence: CASSNTPTGGYGYTF.

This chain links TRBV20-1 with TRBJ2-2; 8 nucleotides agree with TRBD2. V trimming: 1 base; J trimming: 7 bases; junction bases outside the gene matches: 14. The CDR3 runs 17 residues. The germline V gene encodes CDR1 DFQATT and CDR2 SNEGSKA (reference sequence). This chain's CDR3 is CSARVPKPGLVGGELFF. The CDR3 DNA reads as TGCAGTGCTAGAGTTCCTAAACCGGGACTAGTGGGCGGGGAGCTGTTTTTT.